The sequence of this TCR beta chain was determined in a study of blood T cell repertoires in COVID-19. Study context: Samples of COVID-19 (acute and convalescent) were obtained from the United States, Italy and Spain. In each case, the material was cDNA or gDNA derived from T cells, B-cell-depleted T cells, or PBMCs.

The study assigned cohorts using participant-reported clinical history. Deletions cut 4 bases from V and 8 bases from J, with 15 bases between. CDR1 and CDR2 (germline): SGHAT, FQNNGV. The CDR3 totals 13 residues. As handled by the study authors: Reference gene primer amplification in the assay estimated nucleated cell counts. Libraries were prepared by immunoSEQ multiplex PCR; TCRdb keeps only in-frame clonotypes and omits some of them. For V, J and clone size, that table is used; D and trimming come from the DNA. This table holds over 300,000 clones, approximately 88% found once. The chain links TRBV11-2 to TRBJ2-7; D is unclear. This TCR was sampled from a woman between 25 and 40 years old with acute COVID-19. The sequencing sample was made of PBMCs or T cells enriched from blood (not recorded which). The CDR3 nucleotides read TGTGCCAGCAGCTCCAGGATGGATTTCAAGCAGTACTTC. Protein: CASSSRMDFKQYF. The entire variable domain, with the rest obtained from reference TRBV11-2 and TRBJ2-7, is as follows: EAGVAQSPRYKIIEKRQSVAFWCNPISGHATLYWYQQILGQGPKLLIQFQNNGVVDDSQLPKDRFSAERLKGVDSTLKIQPAKLEDSAVYLCASSSRMDFKQYFGPGTRLTVT.